A selection of T cell receptor beta chains follows, all from one sample in a study of brain T cells in children with intractable seizures. The assay was immunoSEQ multiplex PCR, and TCRdb's table has in-frame clones only and misses some. The table shows 95,000 to 120,000 clones, with roughly 94% occurring only once. This specimen was peripheral blood, taken at surgery. These TCRs come from a boy less than two years old with hemimegalencephaly and intractable seizures. The CDR3 runs from the conserved cysteine through the conserved F or W. The size field is filled for only some rows; it gives once, few, many or a size class.

V gene	clone size	J gene	CDR3 protein
TRBV2	-	TRBJ1-3	CASGGNTIYF
TRBV3-1/TRBV3-2	-	TRBJ2-3	CASSQSGGPLDTQYF
TRBV28	-	TRBJ1-2	CASSRSRRGLMGGYTF
TRBV13	-	TRBJ1-1	CASSSRKVQNTEAFF
TRBV27	once	TRBJ2-1	CASSPGLAGDEQFF
TRBV28	-	TRBJ2-7	CASARAGQLSYEQYF
TRBV27	-	TRBJ1-2	CASSLLSPGPYGYTF
TRBV18	-	TRBJ2-5	CASSQKETQYF
TRBV27	-	TRBJ2-7	CASRLGTGGFYEQYF
TRBV6-5	-	TRBJ2-1	CASTPGGNEQFF